Listed below are T cell receptor beta chains from one sample, sequenced in a study of blood T cell repertoires in COVID-19. Assay used: immunoSEQ multiplex PCR; TCRdb lists only in-frame clones, some missing. The sample includes 100,000 to 150,000 clones, about four fifths of them seen just once. Sequencing used peripheral blood. Receptor source: a man between 60 and 75 years old with acute or convalescent COVID-19. Each CDR3 is given with its conserved first and last residue. A D gene is named only where the DNA matches it firmly. Clone size is given for some rows only: seen once, a few or many times, or a class if the clone is expanded.

J: TRBJ2-3
V: TRBV5-4
size: .
D: TRBD2
DNA: TGTGCCAGCAGCTTGGGGACTAGGAATACAGATACGCAGTATTTT
CDR3: CASSLGTRNTDTQYF

J: TRBJ1-1
V: TRBV4-1
size: .
D: TRBD1
DNA: TGCGCCAGCAGCCAGGACAGGTTCCCAGGAACTGAAGCTTTCTTT
CDR3: CASSQDRFPGTEAFF

J: TRBJ2-6
V: TRBV29-1
size: .
D: .
DNA: TGCAGCGTTGTGGGGGGAGCCGGGGCCAACGTCCTGACTTTC
CDR3: CSVVGGAGANVLTF

J: TRBJ2-3
V: TRBV4-2
size: .
D: TRBD2
DNA: TGTGCCAGCAGCCCCGGGCTGACTAGCGGGAGCACAGATACGCAGTATTTT
CDR3: CASSPGLTSGSTDTQYF

J: TRBJ1-5
V: TRBV7-9
size: few
D: .
DNA: TGTGCCAGCAGCCTCGGCAATCAGCCCCAGCATTTT
CDR3: CASSLGNQPQHF

J: TRBJ1-5
V: TRBV2
size: .
D: .
DNA: TGTGCCAGCAGTCTCCAGGGTAGCAATCAGCCCCAGCATTTT
CDR3: CASSLQGSNQPQHF

J: TRBJ1-1
V: TRBV11-2
size: .
D: .
DNA: TGTGCCAGCAGCCTTATCCTGAACACTGAAGCTTTCTTT
CDR3: CASSLILNTEAFF

J: TRBJ2-5
V: TRBV15
size: .
D: TRBD2
DNA: TGTGCCACCAGCCCCCTGCCCGGACTAGCGGGAGATCTTGAGACCCAGTACTTC
CDR3: CATSPLPGLAGDLETQYF

J: TRBJ1-5
V: TRBV28
size: .
D: .
DNA: TGTGCCAGCAGCCCTCCCGGAGCTGCGCAGCCCCAGCATTTT
CDR3: CASSPPGAAQPQHF

J: TRBJ1-6
V: TRBV3-1/TRBV3-2
size: many
D: .
DNA: TGTGCCAGCAGAAACAGGGAAACACCCCTCCACTTT
CDR3: CASRNRETPLHF

J: TRBJ1-1
V: TRBV5-6
size: .
D: .
DNA: TGTGCCAGCAGCCTTGGGCAGGGCAGAGCTACTGAAGCTTTCTTT
CDR3: CASSLGQGRATEAFF

J: TRBJ2-7
V: TRBV7-8
size: .
D: .
DNA: TGTGCCAGCAGCTTTAGGAGTAGCAGCGGGACTATAGCCCGGGGGCTCTACGAGCAGTACTTC
CDR3: CASSFRSSSGTIARGLYEQYF

J: TRBJ2-3
V: TRBV24-1
size: .
D: TRBD1
DNA: TGTGCCACCAGTGATCCTACCGGAGAGGACAGGGGGCGAGATACGCAGTATTTT
CDR3: CATSDPTGEDRGRDTQYF

J: TRBJ2-1
V: TRBV7-9
size: .
D: .
DNA: TGTGCCAGCAGCCCGCCTAGAACCTACAATGAGCAGTTCTTC
CDR3: CASSPPRTYNEQFF

J: TRBJ2-6
V: TRBV2
size: once
D: TRBD2
DNA: TGTGCCAGCACTGAGGGACTAGCGACCTTCTCTGGGGCCAACGTCCTGACTTTC
CDR3: CASTEGLATFSGANVLTF

J: TRBJ2-1
V: TRBV10-1
size: .
D: TRBD2
DNA: TGCGCCAGCAGTGAGGGCTTTGGGGGACTACGAGCCAGAAACAATGAGCAGTTCTTC
CDR3: CASSEGFGGLRARNNEQFF

J: TRBJ1-5
V: TRBV7-9
size: .
D: TRBD1
DNA: TGTGCCAGCAGCTTTGGACAGGGGGATCAGCCCCAGCATTTT
CDR3: CASSFGQGDQPQHF

J: TRBJ1-2
V: TRBV27
size: .
D: TRBD1
DNA: TGTGCCAGCAGTCTACAGGGGAACTATGGCTACACCTTC
CDR3: CASSLQGNYGYTF

J: TRBJ2-1
V: TRBV19
size: .
D: TRBD2
DNA: TGTGCCAGTAGTATTAGCGGGAGGGCCTACAATGAGCAGTTCTTC
CDR3: CASSISGRAYNEQFF

J: TRBJ1-3
V: TRBV28
size: .
D: .
DNA: TGTGCCAGCAGTTTATCAGTGGGCGATGGAAACACCATATATTTT
CDR3: CASSLSVGDGNTIYF

J: TRBJ1-5
V: TRBV6-5
size: few
D: TRBD1
DNA: TGTGCCAGCAGTTACTCTGCCAGGGGGAATCAGCCCCAGCATTTT
CDR3: CASSYSARGNQPQHF

J: TRBJ1-2
V: TRBV9
size: .
D: TRBD1
DNA: TGTGCCAACCGGACAGGGACGGGACATGGCTACACCTTC
CDR3: CANRTGTGHGYTF

J: TRBJ2-7
V: TRBV5-1
size: few
D: .
DNA: TGCGCCAGCAGCTTGGGGGCTGGTGGGGAGCAGTACTTC
CDR3: CASSLGAGGEQYF

J: TRBJ1-4
V: TRBV7-9
size: once
D: TRBD1
DNA: TGTGCCAGCAGCCGAACGGGACAGGGGAGGGAAAAACTGTTTTTT
CDR3: CASSRTGQGREKLFF

J: TRBJ1-5
V: TRBV28
size: few
D: .
DNA: TGTGCCGGGGGATGGAGGGGAGCAAATCAGCCCCAGCATTTT
CDR3: CAGGWRGANQPQHF

J: TRBJ2-2
V: TRBV29-1
size: .
D: TRBD1
DNA: TGCAGCGTTGAAGATGGGGACAGGGGTTTGACCGGGGAGCTGTTTTTT
CDR3: CSVEDGDRGLTGELFF

J: TRBJ2-5
V: TRBV5-1
size: .
D: .
DNA: TGCGCCAGCAGCTTGGCTATACAAGAGACCCAGTACTTC
CDR3: CASSLAIQETQYF

J: TRBJ1-1
V: TRBV12-3/TRBV12-4
size: few
D: TRBD1
DNA: TGTGCCAGCAGTCTCGACAGGGCCGCTGAAGCTTTCTTT
CDR3: CASSLDRAAEAFF

J: TRBJ1-6
V: TRBV30
size: .
D: .
DNA: TGTGCCTGGAGAGCCCCCAACAGTAGAAATTCACCCCTCCACTTT
CDR3: CAWRAPNSRNSPLHF

J: TRBJ1-1
V: TRBV7-9
size: .
D: .
DNA: TGTGCCAGCAGCTTTCTGGGGCCGGGGAACACTGAAGCTTTCTTT
CDR3: CASSFLGPGNTEAFF

J: TRBJ2-1
V: TRBV7-3
size: .
D: TRBD2
DNA: TGTGCCAGCAGCTTAATCGCGGGAGCCTACAATGAGCAGTTCTTC
CDR3: CASSLIAGAYNEQFF

J: TRBJ2-2
V: TRBV4-1
size: .
D: TRBD1
DNA: TGCGCCAGCAGCCAAGGGGACAGGGGCACCGGGGAGCTGTTTTTT
CDR3: CASSQGDRGTGELFF

J: TRBJ2-7
V: TRBV7-9
size: .
D: TRBD2
DNA: TGTGCCAGCAGCTTAGGGACTAGCGGATACTACGAGCAGTACTTC
CDR3: CASSLGTSGYYEQYF

J: TRBJ2-7
V: TRBV5-4
size: .
D: TRBD1
DNA: TGTGCCAGCAGCTTCGGACAGGGGGCATCCGAGCAGTACTTC
CDR3: CASSFGQGASEQYF

J: TRBJ1-4
V: TRBV13
size: few
D: .
DNA: TGTGCCAGCAGCACTCGAAGGGGGTCGGCTAATGAAAAACTGTTTTTT
CDR3: CASSTRRGSANEKLFF

J: TRBJ1-1
V: TRBV6-5
size: .
D: .
DNA: TGTGCCAGCAGGCCGAGAGGCACGGACACTGAAGCTTTCTTT
CDR3: CASRPRGTDTEAFF

J: TRBJ2-7
V: TRBV5-1
size: .
D: TRBD2
DNA: TGCGCCAGCAGCTTGGTAGCGGGAGCGAACCCCTACGAGCAGTACTTC
CDR3: CASSLVAGANPYEQYF

J: TRBJ1-3
V: TRBV10-3
size: once
D: .
DNA: TGTGCCATCAGTGAGTCCCCAGATTCTGGAAACACCATATATTTT
CDR3: CAISESPDSGNTIYF

J: TRBJ2-1
V: TRBV28
size: .
D: .
DNA: TGTGCCAGCAGACGTCATCCAGGGGCTGAGCAGTTCTTC
CDR3: CASRRHPGAEQFF

J: TRBJ1-5
V: TRBV12-3/TRBV12-4
size: .
D: TRBD1
DNA: TGTGCCAGCAGCGGACAGGGGGCGTCCCAGCATTTT
CDR3: CASSGQGASQHF

J: TRBJ1-1
V: TRBV7-9
size: .
D: .
DNA: TGTGCCAGCCAGCTTACGGCAGGGCGGCGGAACACTGAAGCTTTCTTT
CDR3: CASQLTAGRRNTEAFF

J: TRBJ1-1
V: TRBV9
size: .
D: .
DNA: TGTGCCAGCAGCGTAGTTCAGATGAACACTGAAGCTTTCTTT
CDR3: CASSVVQMNTEAFF

J: TRBJ2-7
V: TRBV18
size: .
D: TRBD2
DNA: TGTGCCAGCTCACCTCCTAGCGGGGGAAAGTACTTC
CDR3: CASSPPSGGKYF

J: TRBJ2-7
V: TRBV28
size: .
D: .
DNA: TGTGCCAGCAGTCCCGCGGCCCGGCAGCAGCAGTACTTC
CDR3: CASSPAARQQQYF

J: TRBJ2-1
V: TRBV6-5
size: .
D: TRBD1
DNA: TGTGCCAGCAGACGGGACAGGGATGAGCAGTTCTTC
CDR3: CASRRDRDEQFF

J: TRBJ1-2
V: TRBV27
size: .
D: .
DNA: TGTGCCAGCAGTTTGTCGGGGGTGGCCTATGGCTACACCTTC
CDR3: CASSLSGVAYGYTF

J: TRBJ2-1
V: TRBV3-1/TRBV3-2
size: .
D: .
DNA: TGTGCCAGCAGCGCCCCGGGTATGAGTGAGCAGTTCTTC
CDR3: CASSAPGMSEQFF

J: TRBJ1-1
V: TRBV5-1
size: .
D: .
DNA: TGCGCCAGCAGTACCCAGACAGGGAACACTGAAGCTTTCTTT
CDR3: CASSTQTGNTEAFF

J: TRBJ2-5
V: TRBV11-3
size: .
D: TRBD2
DNA: TGTGCCAGCAGCTTAGAATTCTTTGGGCCAAGGACTAGCGGGAGGGCCGGGATCCTGGAGACCCAGTACTTC
CDR3: CASSLEFFGPRTSGRAGILETQYF

J: TRBJ2-1
V: TRBV5-5
size: .
D: .
DNA: TGTGCCAGCAGCTCAGGGGCTTCCAACTACAATGAGCAGTTCTTC
CDR3: CASSSGASNYNEQFF

J: TRBJ1-4
V: TRBV7-9
size: .
D: TRBD1
DNA: TGTGCCAGCAGCTTAAGCGCCGGGACAGGGCATGAAAAACTGTTTTTT
CDR3: CASSLSAGTGHEKLFF

J: TRBJ2-5
V: TRBV4-1
size: .
D: TRBD2
DNA: TGCGCCAGCAGCCCGGCGGGCGGGAGGCTCTACCAAGAGACCCAGTACTTC
CDR3: CASSPAGGRLYQETQYF